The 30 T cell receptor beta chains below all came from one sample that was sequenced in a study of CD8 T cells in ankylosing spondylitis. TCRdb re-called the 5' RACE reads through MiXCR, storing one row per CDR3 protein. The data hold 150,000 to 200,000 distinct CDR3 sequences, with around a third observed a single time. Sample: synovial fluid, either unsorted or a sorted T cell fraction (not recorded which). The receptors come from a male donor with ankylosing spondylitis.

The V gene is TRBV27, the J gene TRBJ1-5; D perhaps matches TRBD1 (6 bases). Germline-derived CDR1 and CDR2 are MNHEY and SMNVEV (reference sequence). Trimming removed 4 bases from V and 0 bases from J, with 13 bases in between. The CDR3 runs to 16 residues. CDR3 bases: TGTGCCAGCAGTTCCGCGAGGGGGTATAGCAATCAGCCCCAGCATTTT. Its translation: CASSSARGYSNQPQHF.

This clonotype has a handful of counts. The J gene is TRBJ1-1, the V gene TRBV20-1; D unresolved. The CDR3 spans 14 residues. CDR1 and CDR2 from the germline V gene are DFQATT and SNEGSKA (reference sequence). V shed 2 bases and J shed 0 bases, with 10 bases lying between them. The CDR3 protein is CSARQARLNTEAFF. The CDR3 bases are TGCAGTGCTAGACAGGCCCGGTTGAACACTGAAGCTTTCTTT.

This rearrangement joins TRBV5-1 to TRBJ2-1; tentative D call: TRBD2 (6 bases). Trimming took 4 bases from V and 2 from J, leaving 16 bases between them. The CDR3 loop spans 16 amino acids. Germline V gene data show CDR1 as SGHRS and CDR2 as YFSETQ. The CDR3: CASSQRAGTPYNEQFF. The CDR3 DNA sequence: TGCGCCAGCAGCCAGCGCGCCGGGACTCCCTACAATGAGCAGTTCTTC.

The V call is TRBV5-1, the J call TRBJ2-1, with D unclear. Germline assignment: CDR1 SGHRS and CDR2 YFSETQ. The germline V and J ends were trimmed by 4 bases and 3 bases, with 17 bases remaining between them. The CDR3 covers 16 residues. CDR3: CASSDYRKEGYNEQFF. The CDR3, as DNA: TGCGCCAGCAGCGATTATCGGAAGGAAGGCTACAATGAGCAGTTCTTC.

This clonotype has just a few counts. CDR3 residues: CSAARDLRDEQYF. In DNA form, the CDR3 reads TGCAGCGCCGCCCGGGACTTACGGGACGAGCAGTACTTC. The V call is TRBV29-1, the J call TRBJ2-7, with D maybe TRBD2 (6 bases). The length of the CDR3 is 13 residues. CDR1 is SQVTM, CDR2 ANQGSEA, per germline. The V end lost 7 bases, the J end lost 5 bases, and 18 bases lay between the germline ends.

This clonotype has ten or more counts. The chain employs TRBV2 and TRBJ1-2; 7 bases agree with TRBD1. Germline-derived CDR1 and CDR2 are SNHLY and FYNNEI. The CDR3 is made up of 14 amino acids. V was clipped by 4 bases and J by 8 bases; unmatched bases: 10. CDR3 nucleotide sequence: TGTGCCAGCAGTGCGCGAGACAGGGTTCGGGGCTACACCTTC. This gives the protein CASSARDRVRGYTF.

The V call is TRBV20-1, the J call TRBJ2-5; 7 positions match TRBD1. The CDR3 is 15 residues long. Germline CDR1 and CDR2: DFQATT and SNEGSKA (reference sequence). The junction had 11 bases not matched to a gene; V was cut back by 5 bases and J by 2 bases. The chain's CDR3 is CSASQRQGGQETQYF. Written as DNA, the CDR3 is TGCAGTGCTTCACAGAGACAGGGCGGACAAGAGACCCAGTACTTC.

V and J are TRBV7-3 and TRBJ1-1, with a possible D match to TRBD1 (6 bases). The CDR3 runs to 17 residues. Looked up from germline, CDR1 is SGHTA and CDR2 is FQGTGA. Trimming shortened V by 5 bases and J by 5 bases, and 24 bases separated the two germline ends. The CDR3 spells CASSPAPDRPRGTEAFF. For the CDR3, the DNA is TGTGCCAGCAGCCCGGCCCCCGACAGGCCTCGGGGTACTGAAGCTTTCTTT.

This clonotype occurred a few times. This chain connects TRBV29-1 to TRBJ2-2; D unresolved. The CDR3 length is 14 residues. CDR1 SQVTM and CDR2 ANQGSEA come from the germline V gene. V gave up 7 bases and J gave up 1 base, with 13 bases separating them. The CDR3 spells CSAWGGENTGELFF. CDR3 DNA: TGCAGCGCATGGGGTGGGGAGAACACCGGGGAGCTGTTTTTT.

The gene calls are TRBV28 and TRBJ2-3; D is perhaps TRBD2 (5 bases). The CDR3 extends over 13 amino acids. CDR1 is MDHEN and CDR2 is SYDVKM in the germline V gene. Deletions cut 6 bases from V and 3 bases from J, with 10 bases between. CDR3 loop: CASRYPGTDTQYF. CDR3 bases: TGTGCCAGCAGATACCCGGGGACAGATACGCAGTATTTT.

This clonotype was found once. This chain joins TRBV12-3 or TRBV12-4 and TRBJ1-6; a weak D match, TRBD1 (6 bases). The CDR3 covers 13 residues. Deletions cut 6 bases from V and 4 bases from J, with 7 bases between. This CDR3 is CASSGQYNSPLHF. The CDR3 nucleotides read TGTGCCAGCAGCGGACAGTATAATTCACCCCTCCACTTT.

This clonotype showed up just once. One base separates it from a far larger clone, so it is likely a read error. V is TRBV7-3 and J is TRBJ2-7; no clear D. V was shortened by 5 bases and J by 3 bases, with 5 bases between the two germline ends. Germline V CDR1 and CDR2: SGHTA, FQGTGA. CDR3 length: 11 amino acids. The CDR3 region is CASSPDYEQYF. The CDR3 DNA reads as TGTGCCAGCAGCCCAGACTACGAGCAGTACTTC.

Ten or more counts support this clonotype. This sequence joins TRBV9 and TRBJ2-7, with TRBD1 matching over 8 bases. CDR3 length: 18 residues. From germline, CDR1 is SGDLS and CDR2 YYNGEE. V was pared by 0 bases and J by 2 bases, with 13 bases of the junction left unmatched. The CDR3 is CASSVGPGTGHGAYEQYF. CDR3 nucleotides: TGTGCCAGCAGCGTAGGCCCCGGGACAGGCCATGGGGCCTACGAGCAGTACTTC.

In DNA, the CDR3 is TGCAGTGCTAGAGATCAGGGAAAGCAAGAGACCCAGTACTTC. It translates to CSARDQGKQETQYF. The chain joins TRBV20-1 to TRBJ2-5; D might be TRBD1 (5 bases). This CDR3 spans 14 amino acids. CDR1 is DFQATT, CDR2 SNEGSKA, per germline (reference sequence). V lost 0 bases to trimming and J lost 2 bases, with 10 bases between them.

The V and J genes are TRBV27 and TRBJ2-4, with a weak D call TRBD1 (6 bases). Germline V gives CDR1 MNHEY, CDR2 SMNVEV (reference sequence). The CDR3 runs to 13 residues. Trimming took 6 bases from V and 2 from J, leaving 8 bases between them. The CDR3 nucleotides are TGTGCCAGCAGCGGACAGCCCAAAAACATTCAGTACTTC. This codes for CASSGQPKNIQYF.

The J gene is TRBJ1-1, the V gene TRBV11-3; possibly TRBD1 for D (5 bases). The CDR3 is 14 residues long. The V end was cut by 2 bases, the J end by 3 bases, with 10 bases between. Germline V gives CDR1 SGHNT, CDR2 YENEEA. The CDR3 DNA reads TGTGCCAGCAGCTTACGGGGGAAGGACACTGAAGCTTTCTTT. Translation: CASSLRGKDTEAFF. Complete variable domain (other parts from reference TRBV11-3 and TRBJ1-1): EAGVVQSPRYKIIEKKQPVAFWCNPISGHNTLYWYLQNLGQGPELLIRYENEEAVDDSQLPKDRFSAERLKGVDSTLKIQPAELGDSAVYLCASSLRGKDTEAFFGQGTRLTVV.

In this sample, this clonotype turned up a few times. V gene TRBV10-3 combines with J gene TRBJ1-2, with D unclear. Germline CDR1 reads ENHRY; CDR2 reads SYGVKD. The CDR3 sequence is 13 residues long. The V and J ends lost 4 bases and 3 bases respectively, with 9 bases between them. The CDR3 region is CAISVQADYGYTF. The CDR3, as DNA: TGTGCCATCAGTGTGCAAGCTGACTATGGCTACACCTTC.

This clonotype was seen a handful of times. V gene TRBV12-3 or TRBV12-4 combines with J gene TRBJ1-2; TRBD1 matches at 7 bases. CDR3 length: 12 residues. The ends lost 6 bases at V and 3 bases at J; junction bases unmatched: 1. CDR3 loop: CASRGQDYGYTF. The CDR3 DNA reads TGTGCCAGCAGAGGACAGGACTATGGCTACACCTTC.

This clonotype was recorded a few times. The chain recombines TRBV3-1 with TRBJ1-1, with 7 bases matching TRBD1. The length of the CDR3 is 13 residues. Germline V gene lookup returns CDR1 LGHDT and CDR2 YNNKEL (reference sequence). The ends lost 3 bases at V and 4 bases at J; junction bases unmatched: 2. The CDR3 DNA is TGTGCCAGCAGCCAGACAGGGATCACTGAAGCTTTCTTT. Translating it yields CASSQTGITEAFF.

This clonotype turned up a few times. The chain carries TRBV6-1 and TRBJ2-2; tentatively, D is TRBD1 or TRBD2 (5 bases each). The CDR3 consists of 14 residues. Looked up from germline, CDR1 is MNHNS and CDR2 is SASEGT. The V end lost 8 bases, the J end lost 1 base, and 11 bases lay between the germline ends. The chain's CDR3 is CASGRQKNTGELFF. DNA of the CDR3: TGTGCCAGCGGGAGACAGAAGAACACCGGGGAGCTGTTTTTT.

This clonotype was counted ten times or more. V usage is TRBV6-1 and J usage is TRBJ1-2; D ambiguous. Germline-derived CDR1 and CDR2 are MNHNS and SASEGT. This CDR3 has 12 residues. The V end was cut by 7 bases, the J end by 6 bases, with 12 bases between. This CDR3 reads CASMHGGNGYTF. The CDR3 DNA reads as TGTGCCAGCATGCATGGTGGGAATGGCTACACCTTC.

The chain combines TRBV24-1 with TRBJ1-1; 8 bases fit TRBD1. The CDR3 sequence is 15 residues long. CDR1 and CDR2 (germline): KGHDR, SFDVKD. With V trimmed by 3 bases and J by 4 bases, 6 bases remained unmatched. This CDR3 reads CATSDTRTGRTEAFF. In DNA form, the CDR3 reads TGTGCCACCAGTGATACCCGGACAGGGCGCACTGAAGCTTTCTTT.

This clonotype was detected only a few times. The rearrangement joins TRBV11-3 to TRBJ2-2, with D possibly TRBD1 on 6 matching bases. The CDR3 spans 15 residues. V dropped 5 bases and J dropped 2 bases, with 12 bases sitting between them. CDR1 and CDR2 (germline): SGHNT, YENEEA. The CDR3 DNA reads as TGTGCCAGCAGCCCAGGACAGCTAAACACCGGGGAGCTGTTTTTT. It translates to CASSPGQLNTGELFF.

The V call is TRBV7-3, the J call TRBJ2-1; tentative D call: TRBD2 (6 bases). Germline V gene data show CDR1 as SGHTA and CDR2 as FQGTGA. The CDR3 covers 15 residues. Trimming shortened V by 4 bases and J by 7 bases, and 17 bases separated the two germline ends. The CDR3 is CASSSRLGQRNEQFF. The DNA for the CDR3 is TGTGCCAGCAGCTCCAGACTAGGTCAGCGAAATGAGCAGTTCTTC.

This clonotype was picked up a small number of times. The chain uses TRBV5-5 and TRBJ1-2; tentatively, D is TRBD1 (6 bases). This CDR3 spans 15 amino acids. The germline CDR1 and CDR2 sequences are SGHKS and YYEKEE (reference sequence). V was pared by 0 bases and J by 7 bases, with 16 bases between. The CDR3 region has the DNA TGTGCCAGCAGCTTGGTAGGCACAGGGCTAACTGGCTACACCTTC. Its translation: CASSLVGTGLTGYTF.

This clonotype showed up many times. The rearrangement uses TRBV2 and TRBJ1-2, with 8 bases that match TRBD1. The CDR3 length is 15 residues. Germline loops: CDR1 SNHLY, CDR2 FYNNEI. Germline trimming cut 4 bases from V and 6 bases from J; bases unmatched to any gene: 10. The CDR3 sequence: CASSVDGQGGNGYTF. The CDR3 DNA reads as TGTGCCAGCAGTGTCGACGGACAGGGCGGCAATGGCTACACCTTC.

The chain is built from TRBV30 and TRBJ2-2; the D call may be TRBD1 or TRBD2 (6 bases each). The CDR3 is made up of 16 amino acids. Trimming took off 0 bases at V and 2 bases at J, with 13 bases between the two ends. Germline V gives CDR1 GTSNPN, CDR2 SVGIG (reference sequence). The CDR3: CAWSVGGGPNTGELFF. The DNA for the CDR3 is TGTGCCTGGAGTGTTGGTGGGGGGCCTAACACCGGGGAGCTGTTTTTT.

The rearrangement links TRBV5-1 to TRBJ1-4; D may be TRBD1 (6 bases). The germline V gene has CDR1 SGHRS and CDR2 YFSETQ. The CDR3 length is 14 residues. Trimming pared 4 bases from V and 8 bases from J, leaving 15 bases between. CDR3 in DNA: TGCGCCAGCAGCGAACAGGGTTTCGGAGAAAAACTGTTTTTT. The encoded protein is CASSEQGFGEKLFF.

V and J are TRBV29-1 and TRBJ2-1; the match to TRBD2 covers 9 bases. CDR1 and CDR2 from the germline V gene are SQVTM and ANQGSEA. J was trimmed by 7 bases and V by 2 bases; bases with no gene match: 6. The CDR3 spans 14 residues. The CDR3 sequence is CSVERSGRRNEQFF. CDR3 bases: TGCAGCGTTGAAAGGAGCGGGAGGAGGAATGAGCAGTTCTTC.

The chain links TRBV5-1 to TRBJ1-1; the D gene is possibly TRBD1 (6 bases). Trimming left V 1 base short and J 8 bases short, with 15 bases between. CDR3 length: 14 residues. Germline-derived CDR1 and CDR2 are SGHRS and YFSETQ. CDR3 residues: CASSLMGGAAEAFF. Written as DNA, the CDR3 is TGCGCCAGCAGCTTGATGGGGGGCGCCGCAGAAGCTTTCTTT.